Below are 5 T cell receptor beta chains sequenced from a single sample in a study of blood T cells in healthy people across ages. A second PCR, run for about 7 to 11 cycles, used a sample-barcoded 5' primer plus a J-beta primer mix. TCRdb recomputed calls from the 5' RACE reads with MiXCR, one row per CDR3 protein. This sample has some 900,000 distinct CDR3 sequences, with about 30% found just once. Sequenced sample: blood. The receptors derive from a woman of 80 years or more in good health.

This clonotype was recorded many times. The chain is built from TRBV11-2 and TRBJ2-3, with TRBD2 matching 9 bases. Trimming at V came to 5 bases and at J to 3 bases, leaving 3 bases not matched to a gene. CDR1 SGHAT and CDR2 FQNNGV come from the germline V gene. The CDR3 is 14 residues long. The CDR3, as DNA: TGTGCCAGCAGCCCTAGCGGGGTGACAGATACGCAGTATTTT. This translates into CASSPSGVTDTQYF.

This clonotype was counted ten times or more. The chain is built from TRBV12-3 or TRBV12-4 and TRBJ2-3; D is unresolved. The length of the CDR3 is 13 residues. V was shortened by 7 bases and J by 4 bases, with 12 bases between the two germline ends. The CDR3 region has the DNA TGTGCCAGCATGGGATCCCCCCCAGATACGCAGTATTTT. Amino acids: CASMGSPPDTQYF.

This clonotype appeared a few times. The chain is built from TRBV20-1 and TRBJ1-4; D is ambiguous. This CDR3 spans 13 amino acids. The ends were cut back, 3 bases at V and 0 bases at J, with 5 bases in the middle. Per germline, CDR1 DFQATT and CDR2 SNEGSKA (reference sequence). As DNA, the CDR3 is TGCAGTGCTAGTCGGTCAACTAATGAAAAACTGTTTTTT. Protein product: CSASRSTNEKLFF.

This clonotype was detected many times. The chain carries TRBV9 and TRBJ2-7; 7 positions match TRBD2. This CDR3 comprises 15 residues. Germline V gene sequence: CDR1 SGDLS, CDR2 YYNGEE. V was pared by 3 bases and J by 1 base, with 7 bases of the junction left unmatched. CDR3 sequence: CASSAGTTSSYEQYF. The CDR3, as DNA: TGTGCCAGCAGCGCGGGGACTACATCGTCCTACGAGCAGTACTTC.

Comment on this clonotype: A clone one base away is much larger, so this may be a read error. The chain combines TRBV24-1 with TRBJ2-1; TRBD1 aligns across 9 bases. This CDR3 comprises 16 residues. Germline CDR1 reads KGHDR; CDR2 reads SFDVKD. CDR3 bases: TGTGCCATCAGTGACCCCGGGACAGGGCTAAACAATGAGCAGTTCTTC. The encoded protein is CAISDPGTGLNNEQFF.